This TCR beta chain was captured by sequencing in a study of CD8+ T cells in alopecia areata listed by TCRdb under 2018. At the level of the whole study: The treated patients took part in an open-label pilot trial in which moderate-to-severe alopecia areata was treated with oral tofacitinib at 5 to 10 mg twice daily. Tofacitinib was given for 6 to 18 months, followed by 6 months of follow-up off drug to assess delayed response and recurrence. In both human patients and the C3H/HeJ mouse model, the study applied high-throughput TCRbeta sequencing to look at T cell clonal expansion in alopecia areata. Human TCRbeta sequencing covered scalp tissue and sorted CD4+ and CD8+ peripheral blood T cells from patchy and totalis/universalis alopecia areata patients and healthy controls. Biopsies were taken from tofacitinib-treated patients at baseline and at 4 and 24 weeks of treatment, and a later scalp biopsy was taken in several of the tofacitinib-treated patients. Scalp clonality was compared among normal scalp (n=4), patchy alopecia areata scalp (n=8), and alopecia totalis/universalis scalp (n=8). RNA was obtained with the PAXgene miRNA kit for fixed scalp, the miRNeasy kit for PBMCs, and the RNeasy kit for mouse skin. TCRbeta CDR3 regions were amplified by immunoSEQ multiplex PCR using 35 Vbeta forward and 13 Jbeta reverse primers.

Libraries were prepared through the immunoSEQ multiplex PCR assay. To provide template for TCR sequencing, every sample had RNA extracted and reverse transcribed into cDNA. SuperScript III was used to make first-strand cDNA, primed with a 2:1 mix of oligo-dT and random hexamers. Amplification bias was assessed with a synthetic immune receptor repertoire, and residual bias was removed computationally. The study's own analysis went as follows. Raw reads were preprocessed to remove errors, and CDR3 was defined by IMGT conventions from the conserved cysteine to phenylalanine. Clonality was computed as 1 minus the Shannon entropy, with the entropy normalized by log2 of the number of productive unique TCRs. Whether scalp clones were CD4 or CD8 was inferred by matching scalp TCRbeta sequences against CD4 and CD8 repertoires sorted from blood. TCRdb carries this immuneACCESS record with in-frame sequences only. Its versions omit some clonotypes, under half of them owing to an unresolved V gene in the studies checked, with the rest unexplained. The DNA was the basis for D and trimming; V, J and clone size are from that table. The sample table shows 130,000 to 150,000 clones, and about 87% are seen once. Around 16% of the sample is held by the ten biggest clonotypes.

As concerns this clone: Its antigen is still unknown. Qualities for individual bases were not recorded, and no much larger clone is one base off.

This specimen's time point label, interpreted: baseline before oral tofacitinib. Peripheral blood and lesional scalp punch biopsies were obtained from patients with alopecia areata. After PBMCs were isolated by density centrifugation and stained for CD3, CD4 and CD8, a FACSAria was used to sort CD4+ and CD8+ T cells. Based on the germline V gene, the CDR1 and CDR2 sequences are SQVTM and ANQGSEA. Reading from cysteine to phenylalanine, the CDR3 counts 12 amino acids. The kept DNA is CDR3 alone, 36 bases in frame from the first base. Between the V and J ends, shortened by 4 bases and 8 bases respectively, the junction contains 12 bases. What the work shows at the level of the full study, not this receptor alone: Unlike mouse skin, which is dominated by gammadelta T cells, normal human skin has resident alphabeta T cells that are also sequenced, and this complicates analysis of the scalp TCR repertoire. Shared TCR sequences between patients were less evident than in mice, which may be partly attributable to HLA diversity in the patient population. Lesional scalp, especially in alopecia totalis/universalis, showed higher clonality and more expanded CD8+ clones than normal scalp, suggesting antigenic drive.

This sequence uses TRBV29-1 and TRBJ2-1; the D gene is tentatively TRBD1 or TRBD2, each matching 5 bases. This receptor was obtained from a human donor with alopecia areata. Sequencing used CD8+ T cells sorted from blood, obtained at week 0. The sequenced DNA: TGCAGCGTTGCCTGGGGGATCGATGAGCAGTTCTTC. The translation is CSVAWGIDEQFF.